This T cell receptor beta chain appears in the sequencing data of a study of shared clonotypes between healthy human individuals. General study findings and limits: Naive subsets typically showed greater estimated richness than memory subsets.

A remark on this clone: Its antigen is not known.

The assay was carried out at the deep level. Clones were read by immunoSEQ multiplex PCR, and TCRdb kept only the in-frame ones, dropping some. This table holds roughly 650,000 clones, 95% to 96% found once. In the naive CD8 group, cells lacked CD45RO and were positively selected for CCR7, so terminally differentiated effector memory CD45RA+ cells were left out. CDR3 length: 13 residues. Trimming took 0 bases from V and 3 from J, leaving 4 bases between them. From germline, CDR1 is SGHRS and CDR2 YFSETQ. This chain uses TRBV5-1 with TRBJ2-1, with D hard to call. The receptor was derived from a woman aged 25 to 45 in good health. Sequenced: naive CD8+ T cells sorted from blood. The CDR3 coding sequence is TGCGCCAGCAGCTTGGGTCACTACAATGAGCAGTTCTTC. It yields the protein CASSLGHYNEQFF.